Listed here are 17 T cell receptor beta chains from one sample, sequenced in a study of cytomegalovirus exposure and HLA in healthy donors. 13 Jbeta primers and 60 Vbeta primers were used for the PCR. The data were produced by immunoSEQ multiplex PCR, yet TCRdb's version contains in-frame clones alone and is incomplete. The sample records over 90,000 clones, roughly four fifths being singletons. The material sequenced was PBMCs. These TCRs come from a man between 40 and 49 years old in good health and CMV-seronegative.

CDR3 sequence reads: CASSPLLAPYEQYF. The CDR3 nucleotides are TGCGCCAGCAGCCCGCTTCTGGCCCCCTACGAGCAGTACTTC. The chain employs TRBV4-3 and TRBJ2-7; D is unclear. Germline loops: CDR1 LGHNA, CDR2 YSLEER. This CDR3 has 14 amino acids. V gave up 4 bases and J gave up 2 bases, with 12 bases separating them.

The gene calls are TRBV5-4 and TRBJ2-6, with 10 bases matching TRBD1. The V gene's germline CDR1 is SGHNT and CDR2 YYREEE (reference sequence). The V and J ends lost 3 bases and 3 bases, in that order; junction bases with no gene match: 3. This CDR3 has 16 amino acids. The CDR3 loop is CASSSGTGVGANVLTF. The CDR3 nucleotides are TGTGCCAGCAGCTCTGGGACAGGGGTTGGGGCCAACGTCCTGACTTTC.

V usage is TRBV6-5 and J usage is TRBJ2-5; the D is unclear. The CDR3 contains 12 residues. V lost 8 bases to trimming and J lost 2 bases, with 9 bases between them. Germline CDR1 reads MNHEY; CDR2 reads SVGAGI. In DNA, the CDR3 is TGTGCCAGCGAGTCATTGCAAGAGACCCAGTACTTC. This sequence encodes CASESLQETQYF.

V gene TRBV5-1 combines with J gene TRBJ2-5, with a possible D match to TRBD2 (6 bases). The germline V gene encodes CDR1 SGHRS and CDR2 YFSETQ. The germline V and J ends were trimmed by 1 base and 5 bases, with 15 bases remaining between them. The CDR3 spans 15 residues. The CDR3 sequence: CASSLQVGRGETQYF. In nucleotides, the CDR3 is TGCGCCAGCAGCTTGCAAGTAGGGCGGGGTGAGACCCAGTACTTC. Based on the CDR3 plus reference TRBV5-1 and TRBJ2-5, the full variable domain is KAGVTQTPRYLIKTRGQQVTLSCSPISGHRSVSWYQQTPGQGLQFLFEYFSETQRNKGNFPGRFSGRQFSNSRSEMNVSTLELGDSALYLCASSLQVGRGETQYFGPGTRLLVL.

This sequence joins TRBV11-1 and TRBJ2-7; TRBD1 aligns across 8 bases. CDR3 size: 14 residues. Trimming cost V 6 bases and J 4 bases; bases outside gene matches: 8. Germline loops: CDR1 SGHAT, CDR2 FQDESV (reference sequence). As DNA, the CDR3 is TGTGCCAGCAGTTACGGACAGGGCGGATACGAGCAGTACTTC. It specifies CASSYGQGGYEQYF.

V and J are TRBV4-1 and TRBJ2-2; a possible D gene is TRBD2 (5 bases). CDR3 length: 15 amino acids. V gave up 3 bases and J gave up 1 base, with 9 bases separating them. Germline V gene sequence: CDR1 MGHRA, CDR2 YSYEKL. The CDR3 protein is CASSQVRGNTGELFF. The CDR3 nucleotides are TGCGCCAGCAGCCAGGTACGGGGGAACACCGGGGAGCTGTTTTTT.

This rearrangement joins TRBV4-2 to TRBJ1-6; D remains unclear. The CDR3 runs 15 residues. The germline V gene has CDR1 LGHNA and CDR2 YNFKEQ. With 0 bases removed from V and 6 bases from J, the gap between germline ends came to 9 bases. CDR3 DNA: TGTGCCAGCAGCCAAGAGGGAGCTCGTAATTCACCCCTCCACTTT. It is translated as CASSQEGARNSPLHF.

J is TRBJ1-4 and V is TRBV10-3; unclear D gene. Germline-derived CDR1 and CDR2 are ENHRY and SYGVKD. CDR3 length: 14 amino acids. V was shortened by 10 bases and J by 4 bases, with 16 bases between the two germline ends. CDR3 in DNA: TGTGCCACCGGAGATCAAAGTGATAATGAAAAACTGTTTTTT. Its translation is CATGDQSDNEKLFF.

The V call is TRBV4-1, the J call TRBJ1-2, with D perhaps matching TRBD1 (5 bases). This CDR3 comprises 16 residues. Trimming removed 2 bases from V and 6 bases from J, with 19 bases in between. In germline, CDR1 is MGHRA, CDR2 YSYEKL. In DNA form, the CDR3 reads TGCGCCAGCAGCCAACGGACGGGACTTCGGGGCGATGGCTACACCTTC. This gives the protein CASSQRTGLRGDGYTF.

V usage is TRBV10-3 and J usage is TRBJ2-3; 9 positions match TRBD2. Germline V gene sequence: CDR1 ENHRY, CDR2 SYGVKD. V shed 4 bases, J shed 0 bases, and the junction held 5 bases outside the gene matches. The CDR3 spans 16 residues. The CDR3: CAISAQTSGSTDTQYF. CDR3 in DNA: TGTGCCATCAGTGCACAGACTAGCGGTAGCACAGATACGCAGTATTTT.

There are a few counts of this clone. This chain connects TRBV7-9 to TRBJ1-1, with a weak D call TRBD1 (5 bases). The CDR3 covers 13 residues. Between the trimmed V and J ends, which lost 2 bases and 1 base, there was a span of 5 bases. CDR1 SEHNR and CDR2 FQNEAQ come from the germline V gene (reference sequence). CDR3 sequence reads: CASSLQGNTEAFF. CDR3 DNA: TGTGCCAGCAGCTTACAGGGGAACACTGAAGCTTTCTTT.

J is TRBJ2-7 and V is TRBV6-1, with 9 bases matching TRBD1. Per germline, CDR1 MNHNS and CDR2 SASEGT. The CDR3 extends over 15 amino acids. V trimming: 8 bases; J trimming: 3 bases; junction bases outside the gene matches: 11. The CDR3 sequence: CASLEFRTGVYEQYF. The CDR3 coding sequence is TGTGCCAGCCTAGAATTCAGGACAGGGGTCTACGAGCAGTACTTC.

The chain employs TRBV18 and TRBJ1-4; 10 bases line up with TRBD1. The CDR3 loop spans 16 amino acids. Germline lookup yields CDR1 KGHSH and CDR2 LQKENI. V was clipped by 3 bases and J by 0 bases; unmatched bases: 1. CDR3 DNA: TGTGCCAGCTCACCGACAGGGGGCGCAACTAATGAAAAACTGTTTTTT. Protein sequence: CASSPTGGATNEKLFF.

The chain links TRBV5-1 to TRBJ1-2, with a tentative D call TRBD1 (5 bases). Per germline, CDR1 SGHRS and CDR2 YFSETQ. The CDR3 has 14 amino acids. Trimming removed 4 bases from V and 7 bases from J, with 17 bases in between. The CDR3 bases are TGCGCCAGCAGCCTGGAATTAGGGGCTTCTGGCTACACCTTC. Amino acid sequence: CASSLELGASGYTF.

The V and J genes are TRBV27 and TRBJ2-7; 8 bases are shared with TRBD1. Germline trimming cut 4 bases from V and 6 bases from J; bases unmatched to any gene: 5. CDR3 length: 13 residues. Germline values: CDR1 MNHEY, CDR2 SMNVEV (reference sequence). CDR3 sequence reads: CASSWSGQGEQYF. CDR3 nucleotide sequence: TGTGCCAGCAGTTGGTCCGGACAGGGCGAGCAGTACTTC.

V is TRBV7-8 and J is TRBJ2-5, with TRBD1 matching over 7 bases. Germline V gene sequence: CDR1 SGHVS, CDR2 FQNEAQ. V shed 3 bases, J shed 4 bases, and the junction held 5 bases outside the gene matches. This CDR3 contains 14 residues. Here the CDR3 DNA reads TGTGCCAGCAGCTTGGTAGGGGGCTTAGAGACCCAGTACTTC. Protein: CASSLVGGLETQYF.

The chain is built from TRBV11-1 and TRBJ2-1; 10 nucleotides align to TRBD2. The CDR3 is 15 residues long. Losses at the gene ends were 1 base for V and 7 bases for J; bases not matched to a gene: 4. Germline V gene sequence: CDR1 SGHAT, CDR2 FQDESV (reference sequence). CDR3 protein: CASSLGSGGINEQFF. The CDR3 region has the DNA TGTGCCAGCAGCTTAGGTAGCGGGGGGATTAATGAGCAGTTCTTC.